The 29 T cell receptor beta chains in this list originate from one sample, sequenced in a study of T cells after yellow fever vaccination. TCRdb redid the calling of the 5' RACE reads with MiXCR, one entry per CDR3 protein. The sample contains roughly 94,000 distinct CDR3 sequences, 7.5% to 10% of which appear only once. The sample consisted of CD8+ T cells not binding an NS4B(214-222) dextramer, sorted from PBMCs, taken roughly 14 days after the first yellow fever vaccination. The receptors were sampled from a man aged 18 to 30 who received the YFV17D yellow fever vaccine.

This clonotype was detected ten times or more. CDR3 region: CASSLVGQGHTGELFF. The CDR3 DNA is TGCGCCAGCAGCTTGGTGGGACAGGGACACACCGGGGAGCTGTTTTTT. The chain couples TRBV5-1 to TRBJ2-2; the match to TRBD1 covers 9 bases. CDR1 and CDR2 (germline): SGHRS, YFSETQ. V shed 0 bases and J 3 bases; nucleotides not matched to a gene: 3. This CDR3 has 16 residues.

This clonotype was counted only a few times. The gene calls are TRBV12-3 or TRBV12-4 and TRBJ1-5; tentative D call: TRBD1 (6 bases). V was shortened by 6 bases and J by 6 bases, with 12 bases between the two germline ends. This CDR3 has 13 residues. Here the CDR3 reads CASSIGGSQPQHF. CDR3 in DNA: TGTGCCAGCAGCATAGGGGGGAGTCAGCCCCAGCATTTT.

The rearrangement links TRBV7-8 to TRBJ2-1, with 7 positions matching TRBD1. The CDR3 is made up of 17 amino acids. Germline CDR1 reads SGHVS; CDR2 reads FQNEAQ. The J segment lost 2 bases and the V segment lost 4 bases, leaving 11 bases of the junction unmatched. The CDR3 here is CASSYRDRAITYNEQFF. CDR3 coding DNA: TGTGCCAGCAGCTACCGAGACAGGGCGATCACCTACAATGAGCAGTTCTTC.

This clonotype has ten or more counts. The chain is built from TRBV7-2 and TRBJ1-4; TRBD1 matches 7 bases. With V trimmed by 5 bases and J by 7 bases, 7 bases remained unmatched. Germline CDR1 is SGHTA and CDR2 is FQGNSA. This CDR3 is 14 amino acids long. The chain's CDR3 is CASSPTGSSEKLFF. CDR3 nucleotides: TGTGCCAGCAGCCCGACAGGGTCTAGTGAAAAACTGTTTTTT.

This clonotype appeared once. Likely a read error: the CDR3 ends without its conserved phenylalanine or tryptophan. The chain combines TRBV29-1 with TRBJ1-1, with D unresolved. The germline V gene has CDR1 SQVTM and CDR2 ANQGSEA. Trimming removed 4 bases at V and 0 bases at J, with 6 bases between. The CDR3 length is 12 residues. The CDR3 DNA reads TGCAGCGTTGTAACCCTGAACACTGAAGCTTTCCTT. Its translation: CSVVTLNTEAFL.

The V gene is TRBV20-1, the J gene TRBJ2-1; no reliable D call. Trimming cost V 0 bases and J 4 bases, with 7 bases left between them. Looked up from germline, CDR1 is DFQATT and CDR2 is SNEGSKA (reference sequence). This CDR3 comprises 13 residues. CDR3 DNA sequence: TGCAGTGCTAGAGAGAAGCGTTACAATGAGCAGTTCTTC. Amino acid sequence: CSAREKRYNEQFF.

V and J are TRBV6-2 or TRBV6-3 and TRBJ2-1; 7 bases align to TRBD2. The CDR3 extends over 12 amino acids. Trimming took 8 bases from V and 4 from J; bases not matched to a gene: 2. Germline CDR1 and CDR2: MNHEY and SVGEGT. This chain's CDR3 is CASGLDYNEQFF. DNA for the CDR3: TGTGCCAGCGGACTAGATTACAATGAGCAGTTCTTC.

This rearrangement joins TRBV12-3 or TRBV12-4 to TRBJ2-3; unclear D gene. V shed 7 bases and J shed 0 bases, with 14 bases lying between them. The CDR3 is 15 residues long. CDR3 bases: TGTGCCAGCACCCAGACATTAACTAGCACAGATACGCAGTATTTT. Its translation is CASTQTLTSTDTQYF.

This clonotype has only a few counts. J is TRBJ2-2 and V is TRBV6-1; D might be TRBD2 (6 bases). The V gene lost 8 bases and the J gene lost 4 bases, with 17 bases spanning the gap. Germline values: CDR1 MNHNS, CDR2 SASEGT. This CDR3 is 15 amino acids long. CDR3 sequence: CASLLGTYSTGELFF. CDR3 nucleotides: TGTGCCAGCCTACTAGGGACTTATTCCACCGGGGAGCTGTTTTTT.

The chain carries TRBV11-2 and TRBJ2-7, with 7 bases aligning to TRBD1. This CDR3 spans 15 amino acids. The germline gives CDR1 SGHAT, CDR2 FQNNGV. V dropped 0 bases and J dropped 4; count of bases not matched to a gene: 6. CDR3 protein: CASSLERGRGYEQYF. CDR3 sequence (DNA): TGTGCCAGCAGCTTAGAGAGGGGGCGCGGGTACGAGCAGTACTTC.

Note on this clonotype: The junction shows a germline mismatch at one end, possibly a read error. The V gene is TRBV20-1, the J gene TRBJ2-2, with 9 bases matching TRBD1. Germline lookup yields CDR1 DFQATT and CDR2 SNEGSKA (reference sequence). This CDR3 has 17 residues. The CDR3 region has the DNA TGCTGTGCTAGAGGCTTTCGGGGACAGGGTTGGACCGGGGAGCTGTTTTTT. Amino acids: CCARGFRGQGWTGELFF.

The table lists this clonotype with a few counts. CDR3 nucleotide sequence: TGCAGCGTCGAGTTCCGGGGGGCAGGTCAAGAGACCCAGTACTTC. Translated, it gives CSVEFRGAGQETQYF. The J gene is TRBJ2-5, the V gene TRBV29-1, with a weak D call TRBD2 (7 bases). Deletions cut 6 bases from V and 2 bases from J, with 19 bases between. The length of the CDR3 is 15 residues. Per the germline V gene, CDR1 is SQVTM and CDR2 is ANQGSEA.

This clonotype was seen a few times. The chain uses TRBV7-9 and TRBJ1-6; D uncertain. Germline V gene data show CDR1 as SEHNR and CDR2 as FQNEAQ (reference sequence). This CDR3 spans 15 amino acids. Trimming pared 0 bases from V and 9 bases from J, leaving 12 bases between. CDR3 sequence: CASSLAPTVSSPLHF. CDR3 coding DNA: TGTGCCAGCAGCTTAGCTCCTACCGTGAGTTCACCCCTCCACTTT.

V and J are TRBV6-1 and TRBJ2-3; D not resolved. Per the germline V gene, CDR1 is MNHNS and CDR2 is SASEGT. CDR3 length equals 17 residues. V lost 3 bases, J lost 1 base, and 17 bases lay in between. The CDR3 DNA is TGTGCCAGCAGTGATACCTCCCGGGCCCTAGGCACAGATACGCAGTATTTT. Translated: CASSDTSRALGTDTQYF.

The J gene is TRBJ1-5, the V gene TRBV5-6; D not certain. Germline-derived CDR1 and CDR2 are SGHDT and YYEEEE. The length of the CDR3 is 15 residues. Trimming cost V 0 bases and J 2 bases, with 9 bases left between them. The CDR3 DNA reads TGTGCCAGCAGCTTGGCGCCAGGAGGCAATCAGCCCCAGCATTTT. Protein sequence: CASSLAPGGNQPQHF.

In this sample, this clonotype turned up a few times. The chain has TRBV7-9 and TRBJ2-7, with D perhaps TRBD1 (5 bases). Trimming shortened V by 5 bases and J by 2 bases, and 16 bases separated the two germline ends. CDR1 and CDR2 from the germline V gene are SEHNR and FQNEAQ (reference sequence). The CDR3 covers 15 residues. The CDR3 reads CASSPPIQDPYEQYF. The CDR3 region has the DNA TGTGCCAGCAGCCCACCCATACAGGACCCCTACGAGCAGTACTTC.

V is TRBV12-3 or TRBV12-4 and J is TRBJ1-1; a possible D gene is TRBD1 (5 bases). The CDR3 is 15 amino acids. The V and J ends lost 2 bases and 4 bases respectively, with 14 bases between them. This CDR3 reads CASSLLGEGITEAFF. The CDR3 bases are TGTGCCAGCAGTTTATTGGGGGAGGGGATCACTGAAGCTTTCTTT.

This clonotype was detected a few times. The V gene is TRBV6-5, the J gene TRBJ2-3; possible D gene TRBD1, 6 bases. Deletions cut 6 bases from V and 2 bases from J, with 18 bases between. The CDR3 has 16 residues. Germline-derived CDR1 and CDR2 are MNHEY and SVGAGI. The CDR3 region is CASRPAEDRVTDTQYF. The CDR3 DNA reads as TGTGCCAGCAGGCCGGCTGAGGACAGAGTCACAGATACGCAGTATTTT.

This clonotype was seen only a few times. CDR3 region: CASSLTPSDEQYV. CDR3 nucleotides: TGTGCCAGCAGCTTAACGCCGAGCGACGAGCAGTACGTC. This chain joins TRBV6-2 or TRBV6-3 and TRBJ2-7; D is unresolved. The V gene's germline CDR1 is MNHEY and CDR2 SVGEGT. The CDR3 covers 13 residues. The V end was cut by 6 bases, the J end by 5 bases, with 14 bases between.

This clonotype was detected a few times. This sequence joins TRBV12-3 or TRBV12-4 and TRBJ1-2; D is undetermined. This CDR3 is built from 13 residues. V was shortened by 3 bases and J by 4 bases, with 9 bases between the two germline ends. The CDR3 nucleotides read TGTGCCAGCAGTTTTTCTCGACTCTATGGCTACACCTTC. It yields the protein CASSFSRLYGYTF.

The chain is built from TRBV7-3 and TRBJ2-1; maybe TRBD1 (6 bases). Deletions cut 5 bases from V and 7 bases from J, with 12 bases between. This CDR3 spans 13 amino acids. Germline V gene data show CDR1 as SGHTA and CDR2 as FQGTGA. Here the CDR3 DNA reads TGTGCCAGCAGCACATACAGGGCGAATGAGCAGTTCTTC. Protein: CASSTYRANEQFF. The full variable domain, completed using reference TRBV7-3 and TRBJ2-1, is GAGVSQTPSNKVTEKGKYVELRCDPISGHTALYWYRQSLGQGPEFLIYFQGTGAADDSGLPNDRFFAVRPEGSVSTLKIQRTERGDSAVYLCASSTYRANEQFFGPGTRLTVL.

CDR3 in DNA: TGTGCCAGTTCAGCTAACGGAGAGACCCAGTACTTC. This gives the protein CASSANGETQYF. V usage is TRBV6-5 and J usage is TRBJ2-5; D is unresolved. Per germline, CDR1 MNHEY and CDR2 SVGAGI. Trimming pared 9 bases from V and 4 bases from J, leaving 12 bases between. The CDR3 covers 12 residues.

The table lists this clonotype with a few counts. The chain combines TRBV28 with TRBJ1-5, with D maybe TRBD1 (5 bases). Germline CDR1 MDHEN, CDR2 SYDVKM. Trimming removed 3 bases at V and 0 bases at J, with 15 bases between. The CDR3 covers 17 residues. This CDR3 is CASSLRATTVSNQPQHF. CDR3 sequence (DNA): TGTGCCAGCAGTTTGAGGGCTACGACAGTTAGCAATCAGCCCCAGCATTTT.

This clonotype was recorded many times. This chain uses TRBV7-6 with TRBJ2-1, with 8 bases lining up with TRBD1. V lost 4 bases, J lost 1 base, and 3 bases stayed unmatched. The germline CDR1 and CDR2 sequences are SGHVS and FNYEAQ. CDR3 length: 15 residues. The CDR3: CASSSTGVSYNEQFF. The DNA of the CDR3 is TGTGCCAGCAGCTCGACAGGGGTTTCCTACAATGAGCAGTTCTTC.

The chain combines TRBV20-1 with TRBJ2-5, with TRBD1 matching over 7 bases. The CDR3 is 15 amino acids. J lost 5 bases, V lost 6 bases, and 15 bases had no gene match. Germline values: CDR1 DFQATT, CDR2 SNEGSKA (reference sequence). This CDR3 reads CSAEPGQSLVETQYF. CDR3 DNA sequence: TGCAGTGCCGAACCGGGACAGTCGCTGGTGGAGACCCAGTACTTC.

This clonotype was counted many times. The rearrangement uses TRBV10-3 and TRBJ2-2, with D unresolved. The V gene lost 8 bases and the J gene lost 6 bases, with 7 bases spanning the gap. The CDR3 consists of 11 residues. The germline V gene encodes CDR1 ENHRY and CDR2 SYGVKD. CDR3 bases: TGTGCCATCCACCGGGCCGGGGAGCTGTTTTTT. Residues: CAIHRAGELFF.

This clonotype showed up just a few times. The genes are TRBV5-1 and TRBJ2-1; TRBD2 aligns across 14 bases. This CDR3 contains 16 residues. With 2 bases clipped from V and 9 bases from J, the junction kept 7 bases outside the gene matches. The germline CDR1 and CDR2 sequences are SGHRS and YFSETQ. The CDR3 nucleotides are TGCGCCAGCAGCTTTGGACCGGGACTAGCGGGGGTTGAGCAGTTCTTC. It translates to CASSFGPGLAGVEQFF.

This chain connects TRBV7-8 to TRBJ2-1; 15 nucleotides line up with TRBD2. Germline V gene data show CDR1 as SGHVS and CDR2 as FQNEAQ. This CDR3 is built from 15 residues. J lost 7 bases, V lost 5 bases, and 3 bases had no gene match. In DNA, the CDR3 is TGTGCCAGCAGCGCCGGGACTAGCGGGGGGAATGAGCAGTTCTTC. Translated, it gives CASSAGTSGGNEQFF.

This clonotype was seen only a few times. The chain has TRBV6-6 and TRBJ1-5; D not resolved. V lost 8 bases and J lost 11, with 13 bases in between. Germline assignment: CDR1 MNHNY and CDR2 SVGAGI (reference sequence). The CDR3 spans 11 residues. CDR3 amino acids: CASGDSGAQHF. The CDR3 DNA follows: TGTGCCAGCGGGGATAGTGGGGCCCAGCATTTT.